Shown below are 9 T cell receptor beta chains from a single sample sequenced in a study of spatial heterogeneity in lung cancer. Study-wide results and limits: Within tumors, counts of expanded alpha and beta TCRs tracked tumor mutation counts.

Specified time point: sample taken at primary tumor resection. No antigen has been identified for these receptors. TCRdb processed the 5' RACE reads anew with MiXCR; each CDR3 protein has one entry. The sample lists 6,000 to 7,500 distinct CDR3 sequences, roughly an eighth occurring once. The input for sequencing was lung tumor tissue, taken at surgery. The receptors shown here come from a male donor with early-stage non-small cell lung cancer.

The table lists this clonotype with many counts. Found in a library prepared for alpha chains, this beta chain is an off-target read, and its abundance has little meaning. The chain has TRBV18 and TRBJ1-3; tentatively, D is TRBD1 (5 bases). The germline V and J ends were trimmed by 2 bases and 4 bases, with 12 bases remaining between them. This CDR3 contains 15 residues. Per the germline V gene, CDR1 is KGHSH and CDR2 is LQKENI. The CDR3 protein is CASSPSSGPGNTIYF. The CDR3 DNA follows: TGTGCCAGCTCACCATCCTCAGGGCCAGGAAACACCATATATTTT. Full variable domain (outside the CDR3, taken from reference TRBV18 and TRBJ1-3): NAGVMQNPRHLVRRRGQEARLRCSPMKGHSHVYWYRQLPEEGLKFMVYLQKENIIDESGMPKERFSAEFPKEGPSILRIQQVVRGDSAAYFCASSPSSGPGNTIYFGEGSWLTVV.

This clonotype was found many times. Being off target in a library aimed at alpha chains, this beta chain has a size of little meaning. The V and J genes are TRBV7-9 and TRBJ2-3; D gene unclear. V was cut by 5 bases and J by 5 bases, with 14 bases left in between. The CDR3 loop spans 14 amino acids. In germline, CDR1 is SEHNR, CDR2 FQNEAQ (reference sequence). The CDR3 DNA sequence: TGTGCCAGCAGCCAAAAGACTCGACTAGATACGCAGTATTTT. Amino acids: CASSQKTRLDTQYF.

On this clonotype: A library prepared for alpha chains yielded this beta chain as an off-target read; its size is of little meaning. This chain uses TRBV28 with TRBJ2-5; 10 bases are a match to TRBD1. Germline V gene sequence: CDR1 MDHEN, CDR2 SYDVKM. The CDR3 is 14 amino acids. V shed 6 bases, J shed 6 bases, and the junction held 7 bases outside the gene matches. In DNA form, the CDR3 reads TGTGCCAGCAGCTGGACAGGGGGTGAGCAGACCCAGTACTTC. This gives the protein CASSWTGGEQTQYF.

About this clonotype itself: A library made for alpha chains picked up this beta chain off target, so its size means little. V is TRBV12-3 or TRBV12-4 and J is TRBJ1-6, with TRBD1 matching 7 bases. J gave up 0 bases and V 7 bases, and 3 bases lay outside the gene matches. The CDR3 is made up of 15 amino acids. The DNA of the CDR3 is TGTGCCAGCACACAGGGGAGCTCCTATAATTCACCCCTCCACTTT. Protein product: CASTQGSSYNSPLHF.

Judged by abundance, this clonotype is medium-sized. As an off-target read in a library built for alpha chains, this beta chain has a frequency of little significance. The chain combines TRBV19 with TRBJ1-2; no clear D. Germline CDR1 LNHDA, CDR2 SQIVND (reference sequence). This CDR3 has 14 amino acids. Trimming took off 6 bases at V and 6 bases at J, with 17 bases between the two ends. The CDR3, as DNA: TGTGCCAGTAGGGATGGCTTCAGGATGGATGGCTACACCTTC. Translating it yields CASRDGFRMDGYTF.

As regards this clonotype: A much larger clone differs from this one at a single base, so this may be a read error. Within a library made for alpha chains, this beta chain is off target, and its count is uninformative. V is TRBV5-4 and J is TRBJ2-3; 7 nucleotides line up with TRBD2. Germline V lookup: CDR1 SGHNT, CDR2 YYREEE (reference sequence). The length of the CDR3 is 16 residues. The J segment lost 4 bases and the V segment lost 0 bases, leaving 8 bases of the junction unmatched. Here the CDR3 DNA reads TGTGCCAGCAGCTTGGGGGCGACTAGCAGCGCAGATACGCAGTATTTT. The encoded protein is CASSLGATSSADTQYF.

Sample share makes this clonotype medium-sized. Since it is a stray read in a library aimed at alpha chains, this beta chain has a size that is not meaningful. This chain uses TRBV18 with TRBJ1-6, with 10 bases fitting TRBD1. Trimming removed 6 bases from V and 10 bases from J; junction bases left unmatched: 15. This CDR3 region has 17 residues. The germline V gene has CDR1 KGHSH and CDR2 LQKENI. The CDR3 is CASSPRDRGQHGSPLHF. CDR3 DNA: TGTGCCAGCTCCCCGAGGGACAGGGGTCAGCATGGGTCACCCCTCCACTTT.

Many counts were recorded for this clonotype. This beta chain slipped into a library made for alpha chains as a stray read, so its size is not meaningful. The gene calls are TRBV2 and TRBJ1-1, with D tentatively TRBD1 (5 bases). Trimming left V 5 bases short and J 3 bases short, with 7 bases between. Germline-derived CDR1 and CDR2 are SNHLY and FYNNEI. The CDR3 covers 12 residues. The DNA of the CDR3 is TGTGCCAGCAGTTGGGGCTACACTGAAGCTTTCTTT. This sequence encodes CASSWGYTEAFF.

This clonotype was seen at least ten times. This beta chain turned up in a library designed for alpha chains; as an off-target read, its abundance says little. This chain connects TRBV29-1 to TRBJ2-2; D perhaps matches TRBD1 (6 bases). V was shortened by 7 bases and J by 4 bases, with 13 bases between the two germline ends. This CDR3 is 13 amino acids long. Germline CDR1 is SQVTM and CDR2 is ANQGSEA. The CDR3 here is CSATTGPTGELFF. As DNA, the CDR3 is TGCAGCGCCACGACAGGTCCCACCGGGGAGCTGTTTTTT.